This record concerns one TCR beta chain sequence. The antigen this receptor binds is unknown. This record comes from a study of T cells expressing NK-cell markers (dated by TCRdb to 2020 to 2021). In the study overall: About 8 donors provided sorted CD3+CD56+NKG2C+, CD3+CD56+NKG2C- and CD3+CD56-NKG2C+ T-cell subsets, whose TCR beta-chain repertoires were profiled. All eight donors whose samples were sequenced were randomly selected healthy volunteers, three of them men and five women. The libraries were sequenced on Illumina HiSeq 2000/2500, MiSeq or NextSeq, producing 2 x 150 bp reads. Seven of the eight sequenced donors were HCMV-seropositive and one was HCMV-seronegative.

The sequencer listed for this sample is Illumina HiSeq 2000. The TCR beta cDNA libraries were made using 5'RACE template switching, a step that added both a universal primer site and unique molecular identifiers. cDNA synthesis was primed from the TCR beta constant segment and was followed by two successive PCR amplification steps. From the authors' description of their analysis: MIGEC was used to demultiplex reads and group reads by UMI, and MiTCR was used to assemble and quantify clonotypes. Only TCR cDNA sequences supported by at least two reads were kept to exclude erroneous sequences. The tcR package was used for downstream repertoire analysis, with clonotypes matched between fractions based on CDR3 nucleotide sequence plus V segment. VDJmatch was used to annotate antigen specificity against VDJdb, with one amino acid substitution in CDR3 permitted. TCRdb reprocessed the reads, reporting each CDR3 protein sequence once and no DNA. None of the V and J calls come from the authors' own analysis; TCRdb made them. This sample's table lists 150,000 to 200,000 distinct CDR3 sequences. The top ten clonotypes cover around 18% of the sample.

To determine HCMV serostatus, a commercial ELISA kit was used to detect HCMV-specific IgG in serum. Ficoll density gradient centrifugation was used to isolate peripheral blood mononuclear cells from blood. From a lookup of the germline V gene, CDR1 and CDR2 are LGHNA and YNFKEQ. Reading from cysteine to phenylalanine, the CDR3 counts 14 amino acids. No DNA appears here. Results and caveats for the whole study, not just this receptor: Those dominant clonotypes were again the most abundant among CD3+CD56-NKG2C+ cells in several donors, at about 25-60.1%. In six donors, the dominant CD3+CD56+NKG2C+ clonotypes ranked among the top 10 CD8+ clonotypes, making up about 1.0-7.5% of CD8+ T cells. It remained unclear whether the expanded NKG2C-expressing T cell clones were specific for HCMV antigens.

The sample taken for sequencing was blood T cells: a sorted CD56 or NKG2C T cell subset, CD4+ or CD8+ T cells, or bulk PBMC T cells (not recorded which). The chain was built from TRBV4-2 and TRBJ2-7. This clonotype was obtained from a woman aged 18 to 75 in good health. CDR3 region: CASSQDGRTYEQYF.